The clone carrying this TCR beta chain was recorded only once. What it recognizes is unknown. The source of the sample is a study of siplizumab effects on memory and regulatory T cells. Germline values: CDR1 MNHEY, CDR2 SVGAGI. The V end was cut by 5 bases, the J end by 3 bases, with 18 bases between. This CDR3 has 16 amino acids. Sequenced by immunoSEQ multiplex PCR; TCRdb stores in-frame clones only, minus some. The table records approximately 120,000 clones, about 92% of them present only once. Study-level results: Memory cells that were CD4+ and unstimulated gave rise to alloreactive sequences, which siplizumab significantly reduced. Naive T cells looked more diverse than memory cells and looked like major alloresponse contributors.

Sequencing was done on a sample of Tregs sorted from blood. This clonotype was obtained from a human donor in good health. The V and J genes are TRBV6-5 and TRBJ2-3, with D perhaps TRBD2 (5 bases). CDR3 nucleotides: TGTGCCAGCAGTCACTTGGGAGCTACCCCTACAGATACGCAGTATTTT. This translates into CASSHLGATPTDTQYF.